This T cell receptor beta chain was identified in a study of T-cell memory formation after mild COVID-19. Study in general: TCR clusters largely stayed donor specific.

V shed 7 bases and J shed 8 bases, with 23 bases lying between them. The CDR3 has 15 residues. To note about this clonotype: Its specificity is unknown.

MiXCR was run by TCRdb on the 5' RACE reads, yielding one entry per CDR3 protein. The sample lists fewer than 150,000 distinct CDR3 sequences, around 6.3% occurring once. Study-wide findings and caveats: Some SARS-CoV-2-responding clones were already detected in memory before infection. CD8+ contracting clones occupied EMRA, while CD4+ ones occupied mainly CM and EM.

This TCR was recovered from an adult woman who had mild COVID-19 (a few samples of this study predate the infection). Cell type and time point are not known. This sequence joins TRBV12-3 or TRBV12-4 and TRBJ1-2; TRBD1 is a possible D gene (6 bases). The sequencing input was PBMCs or a T cell subset sorted from them (not recorded which). The CDR3 reads CASTPSDRLLRGYTF. The DNA of the CDR3 is TGTGCCAGCACCCCATCCGACAGGTTATTACGAGGCTACACCTTC.